These 28 T cell receptor beta chains came from one sample sequenced in a study of blood T cell repertoires in COVID-19. The repertoire was sequenced with immunoSEQ multiplex PCR; TCRdb's copy has only in-frame clones and lacks some. The sample yields almost 250,000 clones, around 88% seen once. Source material: peripheral blood. The source is a woman older than 75 with COVID-19, enrolled during active disease.

The V gene is TRBV5-5, the J gene TRBJ1-2; 7 nucleotides match TRBD1. The CDR3 is 16 residues long. V lost 4 bases to trimming and J lost 8 bases; unmatched junction nucleotides: 17. Germline CDR1 reads SGHKS; CDR2 reads YYEKEE (reference sequence). This chain's CDR3 is CASSPSHSTGIYGYTF. The CDR3 nucleotides are TGTGCCAGCAGCCCCTCACACTCGACAGGGATATACGGCTACACCTTC.

The chain has TRBV19 and TRBJ2-3; 10 bases line up with TRBD2. This CDR3 contains 16 residues. Germline lookup yields CDR1 LNHDA and CDR2 SQIVND (reference sequence). The V segment lost 6 bases and the J segment 3 bases; nucleotides outside the gene matches: 9. CDR3 nucleotides: TGTGCCAGTAGCCCAGGGGTAGCGGGGGGAACAGATACGCAGTATTTT. Protein: CASSPGVAGGTDTQYF.

V gene TRBV2 combines with J gene TRBJ2-2; TRBD1 agrees at 8 bases. The CDR3 runs 13 residues. Looked up from germline, CDR1 is SNHLY and CDR2 is FYNNEI. CDR3 nucleotides: TGTGCTTCGGACAGGGATAACACCGGGGAGCTGTTTTTT. Amino acids: CASDRDNTGELFF.

V is TRBV21-1 and J is TRBJ2-1; TRBD1 is the table's D call and was not checked against the DNA. TRBV21-1 is recorded as a pseudogene. The CDR3 runs 16 residues. CDR3 bases: TGTGCCAGCACCAAACCCCCGGGACAGGGCAACAATGAGCAGTTCTTC. Protein: CASTKPPGQGNNEQFF.

The rearrangement links TRBV27 to TRBJ2-2, with a tentative D call TRBD2 (5 bases). Trimming cost V 5 bases and J 0 bases, with 13 bases left between them. The germline CDR1 and CDR2 sequences are MNHEY and SMNVEV (reference sequence). The CDR3 sequence is 16 residues long. This chain's CDR3 is CASSLRRGSNTGELFF. CDR3 coding DNA: TGTGCCAGCAGTCTCCGACGGGGTTCGAACACCGGGGAGCTGTTTTTT.

The rearrangement uses TRBV18 and TRBJ2-1; TRBD2 agrees at 9 bases. With V trimmed by 2 bases and J by 7 bases, 9 bases remained unmatched. Germline CDR1 and CDR2: KGHSH and LQKENI. This CDR3 region has 16 residues. CDR3 amino acids: CASSPAAGGPANEQFF. As DNA, the CDR3 is TGTGCCAGCTCACCAGCCGCGGGGGGGCCGGCAAATGAGCAGTTCTTC.

This chain links TRBV3-1 (or the pseudogene TRBV3-2) with TRBJ1-2; D perhaps matches TRBD1 (6 bases). Trimming removed 4 bases from V and 4 bases from J, with 13 bases in between. The length of the CDR3 is 14 residues. Germline CDR1 LGHDT, CDR2 YNNKEL (reference sequence). CDR3 nucleotide sequence: TGTGCCAGCAGCCCAGGGGCCAGCTTCTATGGCTACACCTTC. Its protein product is CASSPGASFYGYTF.

CDR3 bases: TGTGCCAGCAGCTTAGGGGCAGGGCAATACAATGAGCAGTTCTTC. This encodes CASSLGAGQYNEQFF. The rearrangement uses TRBV7-2 and TRBJ2-1; possibly TRBD1 for D (5 bases). The CDR3 length is 15 residues. Trimming stripped 1 base from V and 4 bases from J, with 11 bases between. Germline lookup yields CDR1 SGHTA and CDR2 FQGNSA.

The chain joins TRBV2 to TRBJ1-1; D gene ambiguous. Germline V gene data show CDR1 as SNHLY and CDR2 as FYNNEI. CDR3 length: 12 residues. V lost 4 bases and J lost 0, with 3 bases in between. CDR3: CASSGMNTEAFF. CDR3 nucleotide sequence: TGTGCCAGCAGTGGTATGAACACTGAAGCTTTCTTT.

The chain employs TRBV10-3 and TRBJ2-3, with 8 bases lining up with TRBD1. Germline V gene data show CDR1 as ENHRY and CDR2 as SYGVKD. V lost 9 bases and J lost 6; bases outside the gene matches: 8. There are 13 residues in the CDR3. The DNA of the CDR3 is TGTGCCATTCGGACAGGGAAAGGTGATACGCAGTATTTT. It is translated as CAIRTGKGDTQYF.

The chain employs TRBV11-2 and TRBJ2-1; D is unresolved. Trimming pared 5 bases from V and 9 bases from J, leaving 8 bases between. This CDR3 contains 11 residues. Germline CDR1 reads SGHAT; CDR2 reads FQNNGV. CDR3 sequence reads: CASSPRLEQFF. The CDR3 DNA is TGTGCCAGCAGCCCTCGACTTGAGCAGTTCTTC.

The rearrangement joins TRBV6-5 to TRBJ1-1; D ambiguous. The CDR3 contains 13 residues. Trimming removed 6 bases at V and 1 base at J, with 9 bases between. Germline loops: CDR1 MNHEY, CDR2 SVGAGI. In DNA, the CDR3 is TGTGCCAGCAGCGGGAGGTCGAACACTGAAGCTTTCTTT. This gives the protein CASSGRSNTEAFF.

The table lists this clone with a count of one. At one boundary the junction diverges from the germline segment, which might be a read error. This chain uses TRBV7-2 with TRBJ2-5, with 15 bases aligning to TRBD2. The CDR3 is 13 amino acids. Germline V gene lookup returns CDR1 SGHTA and CDR2 FQGNSA. The CDR3, as DNA: TGTGCCAGCAGCTTGGGACTAGCGGGGGGCTTCGACTTC. Encoded protein: CASSLGLAGGFDF.

This clone was observed a handful of times. The V gene is TRBV12-2, the J gene TRBJ1-2; no DNA check was done on the table's D call, TRBD1. TRBV12-2 corresponds to a pseudogene. The CDR3 spans 14 residues. The chain's CDR3 is CASRPGQANYGYTF. CDR3 DNA: TGTGCAAGTCGCCCGGGACAGGCGAACTATGGCTACACCTTC.

V gene TRBV7-9 combines with J gene TRBJ1-4; 9 nucleotides agree with TRBD1. This CDR3 is built from 15 residues. Trimming took 1 base from V and 5 from J; bases not matched to a gene: 2. Per germline, CDR1 SEHNR and CDR2 FQNEAQ (reference sequence). CDR3 residues: CASSLGDRVNEKLFF. CDR3 coding DNA: TGTGCCAGCAGCTTAGGGGACAGGGTGAATGAAAAACTGTTTTTT.

The CDR3 coding sequence is TGTGCCAGCAGAACAACTGGGACAGGGGGCGGAAAACTGTTTTTT. Amino acids: CASRTTGTGGGKLFF. The chain uses TRBV28 and TRBJ1-4; 12 bases are shared with TRBD1. This CDR3 comprises 15 residues. Germline CDR1 and CDR2: MDHEN and SYDVKM. Germline trimming cut 6 bases from V and 10 bases from J; bases unmatched to any gene: 9.

The gene calls are TRBV20-1 and TRBJ2-1; the match to TRBD1 covers 11 bases. There are 14 residues in the CDR3. The ends lost 3 bases at V and 6 bases at J; junction bases unmatched: 4. CDR1 and CDR2 (germline): DFQATT, SNEGSKA (reference sequence). CDR3 in DNA: TGCAGTGCTAGTGACGGGACAGGGGGCAATGAGCAGTTCTTC. Translation: CSASDGTGGNEQFF.

The chain joins TRBV5-4 to TRBJ2-2; D not certain. The CDR3 extends over 13 amino acids. Per germline, CDR1 SGHNT and CDR2 YYREEE (reference sequence). Trimming took 3 bases from V and 6 from J, leaving 9 bases between them. The CDR3 DNA follows: TGTGCCAGCAGCTGGCTAGGCCCCGGGGAGCTGTTTTTT. Translated, it gives CASSWLGPGELFF.

This clone occurred once. The V and J genes are TRBV11-2 and TRBJ2-6, with D possibly TRBD1 on 6 matching bases. Germline V CDR1 and CDR2: SGHAT, FQNNGV. The CDR3 has 18 amino acids. V lost 1 base, J lost 1 base, and 14 bases lay in between. The CDR3 nucleotides are TGTGCCAGCAGCTTAGGTCCACAGGGAACTTCTGGGGCCAACGTCCTGACTTTC. It yields the protein CASSLGPQGTSGANVLTF.

A remark on this clone: At one of its ends the junction is not consistent with the germline gene, which may arise from a read error. The chain carries TRBV5-4 and TRBJ2-5, with D perhaps matching TRBD2 (7 bases). This CDR3 contains 15 residues. CDR1 is SGHNT and CDR2 is YYREEE in the germline V gene (reference sequence). The CDR3 region has the DNA TGTGCCAGCAGCTTTCTAGCGGCCAAGGGGGAGAGCCAGTACTTC. This sequence encodes CASSFLAAKGESQYF.

The chain employs TRBV7-8 and TRBJ2-2, with no clear D. The germline gives CDR1 SGHVS, CDR2 FQNEAQ. The CDR3 sequence is 12 residues long. With 5 bases removed from V and 3 bases from J, the gap between germline ends came to 4 bases. CDR3: CASSPYTGELFF. In nucleotides, the CDR3 is TGTGCCAGCAGCCCCTACACCGGGGAGCTGTTTTTT.

The chain is built from TRBV2 and TRBJ2-5; 7 bases align to TRBD1. V lost 5 bases and J lost 4; bases outside the gene matches: 7. The CDR3 is made up of 14 amino acids. CDR1 and CDR2 from the germline V gene are SNHLY and FYNNEI. This chain's CDR3 is CASSRAGGLETQYF. In DNA form, the CDR3 reads TGTGCCAGCAGTAGGGCAGGGGGATTAGAGACCCAGTACTTC.

The V and J genes are TRBV24-1 and TRBJ2-1; weak D call: TRBD1 (6 bases). V was clipped by 3 bases and J by 6 bases, with 11 bases between them. Germline loops: CDR1 KGHDR, CDR2 SFDVKD. There are 14 residues in the CDR3. The CDR3 DNA follows: TGTGCCACCAGTGATCCAGGGGCGCGCAATGAGCAGTTCTTC. Its protein product is CATSDPGARNEQFF.

This chain connects TRBV3-1 (or the pseudogene TRBV3-2) to TRBJ1-6, with 7 bases matching TRBD1. V dropped 4 bases and J dropped 7; count of bases not matched to a gene: 7. The CDR3 loop spans 15 amino acids. Germline V gene lookup returns CDR1 LGHDT and CDR2 YNNKEL (reference sequence). The chain's CDR3 is CASSPLQGPNSPLHF. The CDR3 DNA reads TGTGCCAGCAGCCCCCTACAGGGGCCAAATTCACCCCTCCACTTT.

V and J are TRBV18 and TRBJ1-1, with TRBD1 identical over 11 bases. There are 14 residues in the CDR3. Germline CDR1 is KGHSH and CDR2 is LQKENI. Germline trimming cut 6 bases from V and 4 bases from J; bases unmatched to any gene: 4. In DNA form, the CDR3 reads TGTGCCAGCTCCTGGGGACAGGGGGGCACTGAAGCTTTCTTT. Translated: CASSWGQGGTEAFF.

In this sample, this clone turned up a few times. The gene calls are TRBV7-2 and TRBJ2-3; 7 bases line up with TRBD1. Trimming took 11 bases from V and 2 from J; bases not matched to a gene: 7. Germline V lookup: CDR1 SGHTA, CDR2 FQGNSA. This CDR3 comprises 13 residues. The CDR3 here is CACRDRPTDTQYF. CDR3 sequence (DNA): TGTGCCTGCCGGGACAGACCCACAGATACGCAGTATTTT.

The rearrangement uses TRBV9 and TRBJ2-2; D might be TRBD1 (6 bases). CDR1 is SGDLS, CDR2 YYNGEE, per germline. Trimming took off 0 bases at V and 1 base at J, with 7 bases between the two ends. CDR3 size: 15 residues. DNA for the CDR3: TGTGCCAGCAGCGTAGTGACAGGGAACACCGGGGAGCTGTTTTTT. Protein product: CASSVVTGNTGELFF.

The chain couples TRBV6-5 to TRBJ2-2; D is perhaps TRBD2 (6 bases). CDR1 MNHEY and CDR2 SVGAGI come from the germline V gene. The CDR3 contains 13 residues. V shed 7 bases and J shed 8 bases, with 14 bases lying between them. The CDR3 spells CASTAFLAGELFF. The CDR3 DNA reads TGTGCCAGCACCGCCTTTCTAGCGGGGGAGCTGTTTTTT.